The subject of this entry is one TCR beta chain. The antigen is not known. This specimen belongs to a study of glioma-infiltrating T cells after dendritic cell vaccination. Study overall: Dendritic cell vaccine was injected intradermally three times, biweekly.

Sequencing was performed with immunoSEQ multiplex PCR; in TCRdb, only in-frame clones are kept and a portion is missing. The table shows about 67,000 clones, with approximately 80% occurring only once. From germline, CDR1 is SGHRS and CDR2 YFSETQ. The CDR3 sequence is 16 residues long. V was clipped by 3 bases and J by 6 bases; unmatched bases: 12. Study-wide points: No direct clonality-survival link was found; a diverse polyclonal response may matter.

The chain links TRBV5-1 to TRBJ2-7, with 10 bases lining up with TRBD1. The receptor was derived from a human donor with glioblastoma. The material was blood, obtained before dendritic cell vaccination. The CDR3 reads CASSSSRDRGMGEQYF. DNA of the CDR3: TGCGCCAGCAGCTCGTCCCGGGACAGGGGAATGGGCGAGCAGTACTTC.